The 11 T cell receptor beta chains below come from one sample, sequenced in a study of OX40 agonist ivuxolimab in advanced cancers. Generated by immunoSEQ multiplex PCR, the TCRdb table keeps only in-frame clones and is missing some. Among around 110,000 clones listed, 85% to 95% were seen once. Material: CD4+ or CD8+ T cells sorted from blood, obtained in a trial of the OX40 agonist ivuxolimab. The receptors were sampled from an adult with an advanced solid tumor such as melanoma, head and neck, liver or kidney cancer.

This chain uses TRBV19 with TRBJ2-2, with unresolved D. This CDR3 contains 11 residues. The germline gives CDR1 LNHDA, CDR2 SQIVND (reference sequence). The V and J ends lost 4 bases and 9 bases respectively, with 6 bases between them. CDR3: CASSSPRELFF. The CDR3 bases are TGTGCCAGTAGTAGCCCACGGGAGCTGTTTTTT.

This chain connects TRBV7-6 to TRBJ2-5; 7 nucleotides agree with TRBD1. J lost 2 bases, V lost 1 base, and 4 bases had no gene match. The length of the CDR3 is 15 residues. Germline CDR1 and CDR2: SGHVS and FNYEAQ. CDR3: CASSLDSGGQETQYF. In DNA, the CDR3 is TGTGCCAGCAGCTTAGATTCAGGGGGTCAAGAGACCCAGTACTTC.

V gene TRBV30 combines with J gene TRBJ2-2; 15 positions agree with TRBD2. Trimming removed 2 bases from V and 2 bases from J; junction bases left unmatched: 6. CDR1 is GTSNPN and CDR2 is SVGIG in the germline V gene (reference sequence). This CDR3 comprises 18 residues. The CDR3 loop is CAWSPRTSGRANTGELFF. The CDR3 DNA is TGTGCCTGGAGTCCCAGGACTAGCGGGAGGGCCAACACCGGGGAGCTGTTTTTT.

This chain links TRBV15 with TRBJ1-2; TRBD1 is a possible D gene (6 bases). In germline, CDR1 is LNHNV, CDR2 YYDKDF (reference sequence). Trimming stripped 0 bases from V and 2 bases from J, with 10 bases between. This CDR3 comprises 15 residues. In DNA, the CDR3 is TGTGCCACCAGCAGAGATACCGGACAGAACTATGGCTACACCTTC. Its translation is CATSRDTGQNYGYTF.

The table lists this clone with a few counts. The CDR3 region is CASRERETGELFF. The CDR3 DNA follows: TGTGCCAGCAGGGAGAGAGAGACCGGGGAGCTGTTTTTT. The chain employs TRBV2 and TRBJ2-2; D gene unclear. V was clipped by 6 bases and J by 5 bases, with 10 bases between them. Per the germline V gene, CDR1 is SNHLY and CDR2 is FYNNEI. The length of the CDR3 is 13 residues.

The chain is built from TRBV6-5 and TRBJ1-1; D unclear. This CDR3 has 13 residues. Trimming left V 4 bases short and J 5 bases short, with 11 bases between. Germline V CDR1 and CDR2: MNHEY, SVGAGI. In DNA form, the CDR3 reads TGTGCCAGCAGTTTTAAGGTCGAGACTGAAGCTTTCTTT. Its translation: CASSFKVETEAFF.

This clone has only one observation. The genes are TRBV18 and TRBJ1-3; the D gene is possibly TRBD1 (6 bases). This CDR3 has 14 residues. The germline V and J ends were trimmed by 6 bases and 8 bases, with 17 bases remaining between them. Germline V lookup: CDR1 KGHSH, CDR2 LQKENI. The CDR3 coding sequence is TGTGCCAGCTCGCAGACTACAGGGTGGGACACCATATATTTT. It specifies CASSQTTGWDTIYF.

The chain links TRBV28 to TRBJ1-2; 12 nucleotides align to TRBD1. Germline V gene data show CDR1 as MDHEN and CDR2 as SYDVKM. CDR3 length equals 15 residues. V lost 2 bases, J lost 6 bases, and 4 bases stayed unmatched. DNA for the CDR3: TGTGCCAGCAGTTTAGGGACAGGGGGCGCCCATGGCTACACCTTC. Protein product: CASSLGTGGAHGYTF.

The V and J genes are TRBV5-1 and TRBJ1-1, with D unresolved. The CDR3 contains 17 residues. Deletions cut 3 bases from V and 0 bases from J, with 18 bases between. Germline assignment: CDR1 SGHRS and CDR2 YFSETQ. This chain's CDR3 is CASSSYDRPDLNTEAFF. In DNA, the CDR3 is TGCGCCAGCAGCTCCTACGATCGCCCGGACTTGAACACTGAAGCTTTCTTT.

This chain joins TRBV7-2 and TRBJ2-5; TRBD1 agrees at 7 bases. Germline V CDR1 and CDR2: SGHTA, FQGNSA. This CDR3 region has 13 residues. With 4 bases clipped from V and 5 bases from J, the junction kept 4 bases outside the gene matches. The CDR3 bases are TGTGCCAGCAGCTCCGGACAGGCGGAGACCCAGTACTTC. It specifies CASSSGQAETQYF.

For this clone: At one end, the junction sequence differs from germline, possibly due to a read error. The rearrangement links TRBV27 to TRBJ2-3; 8 bases align to TRBD1. CDR1 is MNHEY, CDR2 SMNVEV, per germline (reference sequence). The CDR3 loop spans 15 amino acids. The DNA for the CDR3 is TGTGCCGGCAGGGACCCGGGACAGGGCACAGATACGCAGTATTTT. Its translation: CAGRDPGQGTDTQYF.